The present TCR beta chain was sequenced within a study of shared clonotypes between healthy human individuals. From germline, CDR1 is MNHNS and CDR2 SASEGT. V lost 2 bases to trimming and J lost 1 base, with 11 bases between them. The length of the CDR3 is 15 residues. Some clones are missing from TCRdb's copy, which holds only in-frame ones; the method was immunoSEQ multiplex PCR. The table lists roughly 2.5 million clones, around 90% of them singletons. This sequence originates from a young man in good health. The sample taken for sequencing was naive CD4+ T cells sorted from blood. Subset of the sample: CD45RA+ positively selected. The V gene is TRBV6-1, the J gene TRBJ1-2; D not resolved. The CDR3 nucleotides are TGTGCCAGCAGTGAATGGACCGTCGGTAACTATGGCTACACCTTC. This sequence encodes CASSEWTVGNYGYTF.